A single sample is the source of the 32 T cell receptor beta chains below, sequenced in a study of tissue T cells after allogeneic stem cell transplantation. Libraries were prepared by immunoSEQ multiplex PCR; TCRdb keeps only in-frame clonotypes and omits some of them. This sample carries 9,900 or so clones, roughly two fifths of them seen once, and the ten largest clones take less than 2%. Regarding time point: mouse harvest day 7 after allogeneic transplant. Tail vein injection delivered 10^7 T-cell-depleted bone marrow cells and 10^6 splenic CD5+ T cells. Sequencing used skin. The receptors were sampled from a female BALB/c mouse given C57BL/6 T cells with graft-versus-host disease after an allogeneic hematopoietic cell transplant.

On this clone: Gene names and germline match the mouse. The sequence runs out 1 residue before the end of the CDR3; the remainder is reconstructed from the germline J gene. The genes are TRBV26 and TRBJ2-7; TRBD1 agrees at 9 bases. The CDR3 is made up of 13 amino acids. The germline gives CDR1 KGHPV, CDR2 FQNQEV (reference sequence). After removal of 3 bases from V and 6 bases from J, the junction contained 3 bases not matched to a gene. The sequenced part of the CDR3 DNA is TGTGCCAGCAGTCTTGGGGACAGGGTTGAACAGTAC. This sequence encodes CASSLGDRVEQY. The whole CDR3 protein reads CASSLGDRVEQYF.

This clone was seen a handful of times. Gene names denote mouse genes. The read terminates 1 residue before the CDR3 end, so the remaining end is supplied by the germline J gene. The rearrangement links TRBV26 to TRBJ1-1; 7 nucleotides line up with TRBD1. J gave up 0 bases and V 6 bases, and 4 bases lay outside the gene matches. Germline CDR1 is KGHPV and CDR2 is FQNQEV (reference sequence). There are 14 residues in the CDR3. The CDR3 sequence: CASRTGVANTEVFF. The CDR3 bases that were read are TGTGCCAGCAGAACAGGGGTTGCAAACACAGAAGTCTTC.

There are a few counts of this clone. All gene names here are mouse names. The read gets to within 1 residue of the CDR3 end, and the germline J gene fills in the rest. V gene TRBV26 combines with J gene TRBJ1-1; 8 nucleotides match TRBD1. The CDR3 runs to 13 residues. Trimming removed 5 bases from V and 3 bases from J; junction bases left unmatched: 2. Germline assignment: CDR1 KGHPV and CDR2 FQNQEV (reference sequence). Incomplete CDR3 DNA: TGTGCCAGCAGTTTACAGGGGGACACAGAAGTCTTC. Residues: CASSLQGDTEVF. The whole CDR3 reads CASSLQGDTEVFF.

This clone appeared a few times. Germline and genes here are mouse. The read ends 1 residue before the CDR3 terminus; that terminus is restored from the germline J gene. The rearrangement uses TRBV4 and TRBJ2-7, with TRBD1 matching 9 bases. This CDR3 contains 13 residues. Germline V lookup: CDR1 LGHDT, CDR2 YNNKQL (reference sequence). The V segment lost 6 bases and the J segment 7 bases; nucleotides outside the gene matches: 7. The CDR3 here is CASSNRGRREQYF. CDR3 DNA (partial): TGTGCCAGCAGTAACAGGGGGCGACGAGAACAGTAC.

This clone came up a few times. Gene names denote mouse genes. The read is 1 residue too short to cover the CDR3 end, so that end is filled in from the germline J gene. This rearrangement joins TRBV23 to TRBJ1-1. From germline, CDR1 is KGHTA and CDR2 FQNQQP. This CDR3 is built from 14 residues. Here the CDR3 reads CSSSQSRGHTEVFF. The sequenced CDR3 bases are TGCTCCAGCAGTCAATCCCGGGGGCACACAGAAGTCTTC.

Sample share makes this clone medium-sized. Gene names and germline match the mouse. The read terminates 1 residue ahead of where the CDR3 ends, so the germline J gene completes it. The rearrangement joins TRBV26 to TRBJ1-4; no firm D call. The V and J ends lost 4 bases and 1 base respectively, with 10 bases between them. Germline V gene sequence: CDR1 KGHPV, CDR2 FQNQEV (reference sequence). The CDR3 spans 15 residues. The CDR3 is CASSPHDNSNERLFF. The part of the CDR3 DNA that was read is TGTGCCAGCAGTCCACACGACAATTCCAACGAAAGATTATTT.

This clone was seen more than once but under ten times. Mouse germline and gene names are used. At the DNA level, this CDR3 is encoded by other sequences in the same sample as well. The sequenced part of the CDR3 DNA is TGTGCCAGCAGCCGGTCCACAGAAGTCTTC. Translating it yields CASSRSTEVF. The CDR3 as a whole reads CASSRSTEVFF. V usage is TRBV26 and J usage is TRBJ1-1, with unresolved D. The read ends 1 residue early relative to the CDR3; the germline J gene fills the gap. The V end lost 6 bases, the J end lost 4 bases, and 6 bases lay between the germline ends. The germline V gene has CDR1 KGHPV and CDR2 FQNQEV (reference sequence). The CDR3 totals 11 residues.

As regards this clone: Mouse germline and gene names are used. The read ends 1 residue early relative to the CDR3; the germline J gene fills the gap. The chain joins TRBV26 to TRBJ2-5, with TRBD2 matching over 8 bases. Germline trimming cut 4 bases from V and 2 bases from J; bases unmatched to any gene: 5. Germline CDR1 reads KGHPV; CDR2 reads FQNQEV (reference sequence). The CDR3 extends over 15 amino acids. Partial CDR3 DNA: TGTGCCAGCAGTCGGGGGGGGCGGGGCCAAGACACCCAGTAC. The encoded protein is CASSRGGRGQDTQY. The CDR3 in its entirety is CASSRGGRGQDTQYF.

On this clone itself: All gene names here are mouse names. The CDR3 goes on 1 residue after the read ends, and that part is filled in from the germline J gene. The chain couples TRBV3 to TRBJ1-2; TRBD1 aligns across 10 bases. Unmatched junction bases numbered 1, after V lost 6 bases and J lost 3 bases. This CDR3 is 13 amino acids long. Germline V lookup: CDR1 SNHLY, CDR2 FYNGKV (reference sequence). The DNA read from the CDR3 is TGTGCCAGCAGTGGACAGGGGGACTCCGACTACACC. It is translated as CASSGQGDSDYT. The entire CDR3 protein is CASSGQGDSDYTF.

Concerning this clone: Gene names are the mouse ones. Read sequence stops 1 residue before the CDR3 end, and the germline J gene provides the missing end. The rearrangement links TRBV20 to TRBJ2-7, with D perhaps being TRBD1 or TRBD2 (5 bases each). Germline V CDR1 and CDR2: GFQATS, STVNSAI. The V end was cut by 0 bases, the J end by 7 bases, with 7 bases between. This CDR3 comprises 11 residues. The chain's CDR3 is CGARERGEQYF. CDR3 bases read: TGTGGTGCTAGGGAACGGGGGGAACAGTAC.

A remark on this clone: The gene symbols are mouse symbols. The CDR3 extends 1 residue past the end of the read, so its final part is completed from the germline J gene. V is TRBV26 and J is TRBJ1-2; D is undetermined. This CDR3 has 13 residues. Trimming cost V 2 bases and J 2 bases, with 6 bases left between them. Germline assignment: CDR1 KGHPV and CDR2 FQNQEV (reference sequence). Here the CDR3 reads CASSLLGNSDYTF. Partial CDR3 DNA: TGTGCCAGCAGTCTGCTGGGGAACTCCGACTACACC.

This clone occurred a few times. Mouse gene names apply. Read sequence stops 1 residue before the CDR3 end, and the germline J gene provides the missing end. V is TRBV26 and J is TRBJ1-4; 9 bases match TRBD1. After removal of 0 bases from V and 7 bases from J, the junction contained 6 bases not matched to a gene. Germline-derived CDR1 and CDR2 are KGHPV and FQNQEV (reference sequence). The CDR3 totals 16 residues. Partial CDR3 DNA: TGTGCCAGCAGTCTGTCGGGGACAGGGAGAGGCGAAAGATTATTT. Translation: CASSLSGTGRGERLF. The whole CDR3 is CASSLSGTGRGERLFF.

A remark on this clone: Genes and germline are mouse. The CDR3 end lies 1 residue beyond the end of the read and is filled in from the germline J gene. The chain is built from TRBV24 and TRBJ1-1; perhaps TRBD1 as D (6 bases). CDR1 and CDR2 (germline): KGHTA, FRNEEI. The ends were cut back, 2 bases at V and 0 bases at J, with 10 bases in the middle. The CDR3 spans 15 residues. The CDR3 sequence: CASSLGQRPNTEVFF. Incomplete CDR3 DNA: TGTGCCAGCAGTCTGGGACAGAGGCCAAACACAGAAGTCTTC.

Worth noting for this clone: The genes and germline here are from mouse. The DNA read from the CDR3 is TGTGCCAGCAGCCCGGATAACGAAAGATTATTT. Protein product: CASSPDNERLF. The whole CDR3 region reads CASSPDNERLFF. The chain recombines TRBV3 with TRBJ1-4; D gene unclear. The read ends 1 residue early relative to the CDR3; the germline J gene fills the gap. V was clipped by 5 bases and J by 5 bases, with 6 bases between them. CDR3 size: 12 residues. CDR1 is SNHLY and CDR2 is FYNGKV in the germline V gene (reference sequence).

To note about this clone: All gene names here are mouse names. Coverage ceases 1 residue before the CDR3 finishes, and the germline J gene fills in the end. V and J are TRBV26 and TRBJ2-4; tentative D call: TRBD1 (5 bases). Germline loops: CDR1 KGHPV, CDR2 FQNQEV (reference sequence). V lost 2 bases to trimming and J lost 2 bases, with 5 bases between them. This CDR3 is 13 amino acids long. The DNA read from the CDR3 is TGTGCCAGCAGTCTGGGACATCAAAACACCTTGTAC. Translated: CASSLGHQNTLY. The full CDR3 protein reads CASSLGHQNTLYF.

A word on this clone: Gene names denote mouse genes. The read finishes 1 residue shy of the CDR3 end, and the germline J gene is used to complete it. The V call is TRBV19, the J call TRBJ1-4, with D hard to call. Trimming removed 1 base from V and 3 bases from J, with 4 bases in between. This CDR3 comprises 13 residues. Germline V CDR1 and CDR2: FNHDT, SITEND (reference sequence). Partial CDR3 DNA: TGTGCCAGCAGTATAACTCCCAACGAAAGATTATTT. Protein product: CASSITPNERLF. The entire CDR3 protein is CASSITPNERLFF.

Of note for this clone: Mouse names are used for the genes. The read comes to an end 1 residue before the CDR3 does, leaving the germline J gene to fill in the end. The chain combines TRBV26 with TRBJ1-5; D possibly corresponds to TRBD1 (6 bases). Trimming removed 2 bases from V and 4 bases from J, with 6 bases in between. Germline values: CDR1 KGHPV, CDR2 FQNQEV (reference sequence). CDR3 length: 13 residues. CDR3 sequence: CASSLGQNQAPLF. The covered CDR3 bases are TGTGCCAGCAGTCTGGGACAGAACCAGGCTCCGCTT.

On this clone: Mouse gene names apply. The CDR3 end lies 1 residue beyond the end of the read and is filled in from the germline J gene. V usage is TRBV26 and J usage is TRBJ2-4, with 7 bases aligning to TRBD1. The CDR3 runs 13 residues. Germline values: CDR1 KGHPV, CDR2 FQNQEV (reference sequence). J was trimmed by 4 bases and V by 4 bases; bases with no gene match: 2. CDR3 DNA (partial): TGTGCCAGCAGTCCGGGACAGAAAAACACCTTGTAC. Protein: CASSPGQKNTLY. The full CDR3 is CASSPGQKNTLYF.

Concerning this clone itself: Genes and germline come from the mouse. The sequenced fragment ends 1 residue before the CDR3 boundary, so the rest is inferred from the germline J gene. The gene calls are TRBV3 and TRBJ2-4; D is possibly TRBD1 (5 bases). Germline assignment: CDR1 SNHLY and CDR2 FYNGKV (reference sequence). V shed 2 bases and J shed 3 bases, with 6 bases lying between them. The CDR3 extends over 13 amino acids. The CDR3 bases that were read are TGTGCCAGCAGCTTACAGGGCCAAAACACCTTGTAC. This gives the protein CASSLQGQNTLY. The entire CDR3 protein is CASSLQGQNTLYF.

This clone was detected a few times. Germline and genes here are mouse. The CDR3 end lies 1 residue beyond the end of the read and is filled in from the germline J gene. V usage is TRBV3 and J usage is TRBJ1-2; the D gene is possibly TRBD1 (6 bases). Trimming removed 5 bases from V and 3 bases from J, with 10 bases in between. This CDR3 contains 13 residues. Germline V CDR1 and CDR2: SNHLY, FYNGKV (reference sequence). Incomplete CDR3 DNA: TGTGCCAGCAGCCCAACAGGGTACTCCGACTACACC. This sequence encodes CASSPTGYSDYT. The entire CDR3 sequence reads CASSPTGYSDYTF.

Notes on this clone: These gene names are mouse names. The read finishes 1 residue shy of the CDR3 end, and the germline J gene is used to complete it. The identical CDR3 is also encoded by other nucleotide sequences in the sample. The rearrangement links TRBV26 to TRBJ1-5; D remains ambiguous. Germline assignment: CDR1 KGHPV and CDR2 FQNQEV (reference sequence). V was clipped by 2 bases and J by 6 bases, with 2 bases between them. This CDR3 comprises 11 residues. CDR3 amino acids: CASSLGQAPLF. The CDR3 bases that were read are TGTGCCAGCAGTCTGGGCCAGGCTCCGCTT.

This clone was detected only once. The genes and germline here are from mouse. Sequencing ends 1 residue short of the CDR3 end; the germline J gene provides the rest. J is TRBJ2-3 and V is TRBV13-2; unclear D gene. V was cut by 6 bases and J by 1 base, with 3 bases left in between. There are 11 residues in the CDR3. Per germline, CDR1 NNHNN and CDR2 SYGAGS (reference sequence). The CDR3 spells CASARAETLYF. Partial CDR3 DNA: TGTGCCAGCGCTCGTGCAGAAACGCTGTAT.

Details on this clone: The gene names given are mouse names. The read terminates 1 residue before the CDR3 end, so the remaining end is supplied by the germline J gene. The V and J genes are TRBV26 and TRBJ1-1, with TRBD1 identical over 7 bases. Germline lookup yields CDR1 KGHPV and CDR2 FQNQEV (reference sequence). This CDR3 has 15 residues. The ends lost 0 bases at V and 2 bases at J; junction bases unmatched: 3. CDR3 amino acids: CASSLSTGSNTEVFF. Partial CDR3 DNA: TGTGCCAGCAGTCTGTCGACAGGGAGCAACACAGAAGTCTTC.

Regarding this clone: The listed genes are named as in mouse. The read finishes 1 residue shy of the CDR3 end, and the germline J gene is used to complete it. This chain links TRBV26 with TRBJ1-6, with D possibly being TRBD1 (5 bases). TRBJ1-6 is an open reading frame, and its role is uncertain. Trimming left V 5 bases short and J 7 bases short, with 9 bases between. The CDR3 is 13 residues long. The germline V gene has CDR1 KGHPV and CDR2 FQNQEV (reference sequence). The CDR3 loop is CASSTGQNSPLYF. Incomplete CDR3 DNA: TGTGCCAGCAGTACCGGACAAAATTCGCCCCTCTAC.

About this clone: Gene names are the mouse ones. The read ends 1 residue shy of where the CDR3 ends; the end is completed using the germline J gene. The chain employs TRBV26 and TRBJ2-3; D unresolved. Germline CDR1 reads KGHPV; CDR2 reads FQNQEV (reference sequence). The CDR3 contains 14 residues. Trimming left V 5 bases short and J 0 bases short, with 9 bases between. The part of the CDR3 DNA that was read is TGTGCCAGCAGTTCCGGGAGTAGTGCAGAAACGCTGTAT. This codes for CASSSGSSAETLY. Given in full, the CDR3 is CASSSGSSAETLYF.

Of note for this clone: The gene symbols are mouse symbols. With the read ending 1 residue before the CDR3 end, the germline J gene is used to fill in that end. The V call is TRBV2, the J call TRBJ2-3, with TRBD2 matching over 7 bases. Germline V gives CDR1 LGHNA, CDR2 YSYQKL. This CDR3 spans 16 amino acids. V shed 0 bases, J shed 0 bases, and the junction held 3 bases outside the gene matches. The CDR3 sequence is CASSQDLGVSAETLYF. CDR3 bases read: TGTGCCAGCAGCCAAGACCTGGGGGTTAGTGCAGAAACGCTGTAT.

The table lists this clone with a few counts. Gene labels here are mouse ones. From the germline J gene comes the end of the CDR3, since the read stops 1 residue before it. The genes are TRBV26 and TRBJ1-4; 12 bases fit TRBD1. The CDR3 runs to 16 residues. CDR1 KGHPV and CDR2 FQNQEV come from the germline V gene (reference sequence). V trimming: 6 bases; J trimming: 6 bases; junction bases outside the gene matches: 8. The CDR3 DNA, read in part, is TGTGCCAGCAGCCCCGGGACAGGGGGCCCTCACGAAAGATTATTT. Translated, it gives CASSPGTGGPHERLF. The complete CDR3 reads CASSPGTGGPHERLFF.

As regards this clone: Each gene name is a mouse one. From the germline J gene comes the end of the CDR3, since the read stops 1 residue before it. The rearrangement uses TRBV26 and TRBJ2-7; TRBD1 matches at 12 bases. The CDR3 spans 15 residues. Germline V lookup: CDR1 KGHPV, CDR2 FQNQEV (reference sequence). The junction had 9 bases not matched to a gene; V was cut back by 5 bases and J by 7 bases. The CDR3 bases that were read are TGTGCCAGCAGTATCCCGGGACAGGGGGCGGGAGAACAGTAC. Translation: CASSIPGQGAGEQY. The entire CDR3 reads CASSIPGQGAGEQYF.

Only a few counts were recorded for this clone. Mouse names are used for the genes. Coverage ceases 1 residue before the CDR3 finishes, and the germline J gene fills in the end. V is TRBV26 and J is TRBJ2-1; D is perhaps TRBD1 or TRBD2 (5 bases each). The V gene lost 5 bases and the J gene lost 2 bases, with 10 bases spanning the gap. CDR3 length equals 14 residues. Germline V gene lookup returns CDR1 KGHPV and CDR2 FQNQEV (reference sequence). The CDR3 DNA, read in part, is TGTGCCAGCAGTTGGGACGGGGACTATGCTGAGCAGTTC. Translation: CASSWDGDYAEQF. The complete CDR3 reads CASSWDGDYAEQFF.

This clone has more than one count but fewer than ten. Gene names denote mouse genes. The read ends 1 residue early relative to the CDR3; the germline J gene fills the gap. The chain employs TRBV26 and TRBJ1-4, with D tentatively TRBD1 (5 bases). CDR1 KGHPV and CDR2 FQNQEV come from the germline V gene (reference sequence). The length of the CDR3 is 15 residues. V was shortened by 2 bases and J by 4 bases, with 11 bases between the two germline ends. The part of the CDR3 DNA that was read is TGTGCCAGCAGTCTGGTATGGGGGGGCAACGAAAGATTATTT. This encodes CASSLVWGGNERLF. The full CDR3 protein reads CASSLVWGGNERLFF.

Note on this clone: Mouse gene names apply. The read finishes 1 residue shy of the CDR3 end, and the germline J gene is used to complete it. The J gene is TRBJ2-5, the V gene TRBV23; TRBD2, the table's D call, lacks a check against the DNA. The CDR3 covers 15 residues. Germline V CDR1 and CDR2: KGHTA, FQNQQP. The sequenced part of the CDR3 DNA is TGCTCCAGCAGTCAAAATATGGGGGGCCGAGACACCCAGTAC. Amino acid sequence: CSSSQNMGGRDTQY. The full CDR3 sequence reads CSSSQNMGGRDTQYF.

A word on this clone: Gene names are mouse gene names. The read halts 1 residue ahead of the CDR3 end, with the missing end drawn from the germline J gene. This rearrangement joins TRBV26 to TRBJ2-7, with 7 bases matching TRBD1. Germline V CDR1 and CDR2: KGHPV, FQNQEV (reference sequence). There are 13 residues in the CDR3. The J segment lost 0 bases and the V segment lost 6 bases, leaving 2 bases of the junction unmatched. CDR3 in amino acids: CASSTGVSYEQYF. The DNA read from the CDR3 is TGTGCCAGCAGCACAGGGGTCTCCTATGAACAGTAC.